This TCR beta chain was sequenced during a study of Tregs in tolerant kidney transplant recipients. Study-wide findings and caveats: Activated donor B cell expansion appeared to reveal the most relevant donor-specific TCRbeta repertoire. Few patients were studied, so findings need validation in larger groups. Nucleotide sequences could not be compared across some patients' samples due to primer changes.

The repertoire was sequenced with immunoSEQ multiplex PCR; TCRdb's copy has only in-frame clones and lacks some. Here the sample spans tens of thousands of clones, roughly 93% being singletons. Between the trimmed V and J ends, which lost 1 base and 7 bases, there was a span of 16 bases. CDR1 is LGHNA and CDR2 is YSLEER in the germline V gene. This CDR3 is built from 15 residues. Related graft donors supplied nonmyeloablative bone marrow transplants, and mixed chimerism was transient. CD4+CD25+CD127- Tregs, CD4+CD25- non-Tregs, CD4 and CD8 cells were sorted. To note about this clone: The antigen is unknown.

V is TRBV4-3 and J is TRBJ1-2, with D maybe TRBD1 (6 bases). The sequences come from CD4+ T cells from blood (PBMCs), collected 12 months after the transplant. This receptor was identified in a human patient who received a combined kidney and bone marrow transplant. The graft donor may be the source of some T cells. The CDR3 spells CASSQVYRVIAGYTF. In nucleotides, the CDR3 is TGCGCCAGCAGCCAAGTGTACAGGGTCATAGCTGGCTACACCTTC.